The clone carrying this T cell receptor beta chain was seen a handful of times. Its antigen remains unknown. This record belongs to a study of blood T cells in healthy people across ages. Findings and caveats of the study: There were more naive CD4+ cells and higher diversity in long-lived donors than in aged donors. In older individuals, TCR beta diversity per million T cells was lower, falling roughly linearly with age.

Using a J-beta primer mix together with a sample-barcoded 5' primer, a second PCR was run for roughly 7 to 11 cycles. TCRdb reanalysed the 5' RACE reads using MiXCR and keeps one entry per CDR3 protein. There are 1 million to 1.2 million distinct CDR3 sequences in the sample; 35% to 45% occur only once, and over 10% lies in the top ten. The CDR3 runs to 17 residues. From germline, CDR1 is MNHNY and CDR2 SVGAGI (reference sequence). V was shortened by 2 bases and J by 3 bases, with 14 bases between the two germline ends. V usage is TRBV6-6 and J usage is TRBJ1-6, with D possibly TRBD1 on 6 matching bases. The TCR originated in a young man in good health. Material: blood. The CDR3 DNA sequence: TGTGCCAGCAGTTACGATGGGGGGGGCGGCTATAATTCACCCCTCCACTTT. Residues: CASSYDGGGGYNSPLHF.